This T cell receptor beta chain was recorded in a study of type 1 regulatory T cells. Looking at the study overall: T-allo10 is a Tr1-enriched, alloantigen-specific CD4 T cell product made in vitro.

This clonotype is deemed medium-sized. Antigen specificity is unknown. There are 12 residues in the CDR3. V lost 2 bases and J 11 bases, leaving 13 bases between the germline ends. Germline V gene lookup returns CDR1 SGHRS and CDR2 YFSETQ. T-allo10 cells from the graft donor were described as anergic, host-alloantigen-specific, and alloantigen-specific suppressors. Each CDR3 protein is one row after TCRdb ran MiXCR on the reads. The sample records about 5,800 distinct CDR3 sequences, 27% being singletons. Sequences were obtained from cultured T cells, either the whole culture or a sorted T cell fraction (not recorded which). This sample's subset: Tr1-enriched cell product generated in vitro against host alloantigens. This TCR was recovered from a human donor in good health. The chain links TRBV5-1 to TRBJ1-1; TRBD1 is a possible D gene (5 bases). The CDR3 DNA follows: TGCGCCAGCAGCTTTAACGGGGCTCCCGCTTTCTTT. Translation gives CASSFNGAPAFF.